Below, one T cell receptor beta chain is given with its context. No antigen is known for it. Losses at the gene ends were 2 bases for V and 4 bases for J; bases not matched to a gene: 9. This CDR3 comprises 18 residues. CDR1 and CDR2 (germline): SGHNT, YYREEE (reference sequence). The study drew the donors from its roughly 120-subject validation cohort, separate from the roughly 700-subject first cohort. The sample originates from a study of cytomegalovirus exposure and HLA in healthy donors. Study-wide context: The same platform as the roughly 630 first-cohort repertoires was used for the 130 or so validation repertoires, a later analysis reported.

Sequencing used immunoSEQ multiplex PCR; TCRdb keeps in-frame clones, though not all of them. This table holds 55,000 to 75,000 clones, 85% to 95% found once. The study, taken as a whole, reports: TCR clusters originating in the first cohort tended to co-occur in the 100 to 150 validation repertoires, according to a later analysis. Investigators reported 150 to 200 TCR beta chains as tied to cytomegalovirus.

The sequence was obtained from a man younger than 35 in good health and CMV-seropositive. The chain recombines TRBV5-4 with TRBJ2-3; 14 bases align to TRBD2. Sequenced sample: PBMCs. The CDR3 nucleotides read TGTGCCAGCAGCTTAAAGGGACTAGCGGGAGTACTGGCAGATACGCAGTATTTT. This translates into CASSLKGLAGVLADTQYF.